Following are 9 T cell receptor beta chains from one sample sequenced in a study of T cell responses to AZD1222 COVID-19 vaccine. Assay: immunoSEQ multiplex PCR; the TCRdb copy retains only in-frame clones and omits some. In the table there are some 130,000 clones, 90% to 95% of which are singletons. The specimen comprised peripheral blood, sampled 28 days after the second AZD1222 dose. All receptors come from an adult who received the AZD1222 COVID-19 vaccine.

The V gene is TRBV6-2 or TRBV6-3, the J gene TRBJ1-5; tentative D call: TRBD1 (5 bases). This CDR3 has 13 residues. Between the trimmed V and J ends, which lost 5 bases and 7 bases, there was a span of 12 bases. Germline CDR1 and CDR2: MNHEY and SVGEGT. CDR3 residues: CASSRGWEQPQHF. DNA for the CDR3: TGTGCCAGCAGTCGGGGGTGGGAACAGCCCCAGCATTTT.

This clone showed up just once. The chain links TRBV29-1 to TRBJ2-5; 7 nucleotides match TRBD2. This CDR3 spans 12 amino acids. V dropped 6 bases and J dropped 4; count of bases not matched to a gene: 5. Per germline, CDR1 SQVTM and CDR2 ANQGSEA. DNA of the CDR3: TGCAGCGTGAGCGGGGTCCGAGAGACCCAGTACTTC. It yields the protein CSVSGVRETQYF.

The count of this clone is one. The V gene is TRBV5-1, the J gene TRBJ1-4, with 8 positions matching TRBD1. From germline, CDR1 is SGHRS and CDR2 YFSETQ. V gave up 4 bases and J gave up 4 bases; unmatched junction bases: 3. This CDR3 has 14 amino acids. In DNA form, the CDR3 reads TGCGCCAGCAGCATGACAGGGGATAATGAAAAACTGTTTTTT. It encodes CASSMTGDNEKLFF.

The gene calls are TRBV6-2 or TRBV6-3 and TRBJ1-2; D remains ambiguous. Deletions cut 7 bases from V and 0 bases from J, with 18 bases between. CDR3 length: 16 residues. CDR1 and CDR2 (germline): MNHEY, SVGEGT. The CDR3 coding sequence is TGTGCCAGCACCCCAACCGGATATCAAGCTAACTATGGCTACACCTTC. It encodes CASTPTGYQANYGYTF.

The chain couples TRBV4-1 to TRBJ1-1; tentative D call: TRBD1 (6 bases). CDR1 MGHRA and CDR2 YSYEKL come from the germline V gene. Trimming cost V 1 base and J 6 bases, with 9 bases left between them. The CDR3 is made up of 13 amino acids. The CDR3 spells CASSQAQGAEAFF. The CDR3 DNA follows: TGCGCCAGCAGCCAAGCACAGGGTGCTGAAGCTTTCTTT.

The chain combines TRBV7-2 with TRBJ2-7; 7 bases are shared with TRBD1. CDR3 size: 15 residues. V shed 2 bases and J 2 bases; nucleotides not matched to a gene: 6. Germline CDR1 is SGHTA and CDR2 is FQGNSA. CDR3 protein: CASSLLWTGTYEQYF. CDR3 DNA: TGTGCCAGCAGCTTATTGTGGACAGGAACCTACGAGCAGTACTTC.

The V and J genes are TRBV5-4 and TRBJ1-2, with 8 positions matching TRBD1. J was trimmed by 7 bases and V by 3 bases; bases with no gene match: 8. CDR3 length: 14 residues. Germline CDR1 and CDR2: SGHNT and YYREEE (reference sequence). For the CDR3, the DNA is TGTGCCAGCAGCTCCGCTCGGACAGGGTCTGGCTACACCTTC. Residues: CASSSARTGSGYTF.

The chain is built from TRBV4-3 and TRBJ1-6, with D perhaps matching TRBD1 (5 bases). The ends were cut back, 2 bases at V and 7 bases at J, with 9 bases in the middle. Germline assignment: CDR1 LGHNA and CDR2 YSLEER. The CDR3 is made up of 14 amino acids. The CDR3 DNA reads TGCGCCAGCAGCCAACGAGAGGGGAATTCACCCCTCCACTTT. It yields the protein CASSQREGNSPLHF.

The chain combines TRBV4-2 with TRBJ1-2; perhaps TRBD1 as D (6 bases). This CDR3 comprises 15 residues. Per germline, CDR1 LGHNA and CDR2 YNFKEQ. Trimming took off 1 base at V and 2 bases at J, with 11 bases between the two ends. In DNA form, the CDR3 reads TGTGCCAGCAGCCAAGTAGGGGGGGCCAACTATGGCTACACCTTC. Translation: CASSQVGGANYGYTF.